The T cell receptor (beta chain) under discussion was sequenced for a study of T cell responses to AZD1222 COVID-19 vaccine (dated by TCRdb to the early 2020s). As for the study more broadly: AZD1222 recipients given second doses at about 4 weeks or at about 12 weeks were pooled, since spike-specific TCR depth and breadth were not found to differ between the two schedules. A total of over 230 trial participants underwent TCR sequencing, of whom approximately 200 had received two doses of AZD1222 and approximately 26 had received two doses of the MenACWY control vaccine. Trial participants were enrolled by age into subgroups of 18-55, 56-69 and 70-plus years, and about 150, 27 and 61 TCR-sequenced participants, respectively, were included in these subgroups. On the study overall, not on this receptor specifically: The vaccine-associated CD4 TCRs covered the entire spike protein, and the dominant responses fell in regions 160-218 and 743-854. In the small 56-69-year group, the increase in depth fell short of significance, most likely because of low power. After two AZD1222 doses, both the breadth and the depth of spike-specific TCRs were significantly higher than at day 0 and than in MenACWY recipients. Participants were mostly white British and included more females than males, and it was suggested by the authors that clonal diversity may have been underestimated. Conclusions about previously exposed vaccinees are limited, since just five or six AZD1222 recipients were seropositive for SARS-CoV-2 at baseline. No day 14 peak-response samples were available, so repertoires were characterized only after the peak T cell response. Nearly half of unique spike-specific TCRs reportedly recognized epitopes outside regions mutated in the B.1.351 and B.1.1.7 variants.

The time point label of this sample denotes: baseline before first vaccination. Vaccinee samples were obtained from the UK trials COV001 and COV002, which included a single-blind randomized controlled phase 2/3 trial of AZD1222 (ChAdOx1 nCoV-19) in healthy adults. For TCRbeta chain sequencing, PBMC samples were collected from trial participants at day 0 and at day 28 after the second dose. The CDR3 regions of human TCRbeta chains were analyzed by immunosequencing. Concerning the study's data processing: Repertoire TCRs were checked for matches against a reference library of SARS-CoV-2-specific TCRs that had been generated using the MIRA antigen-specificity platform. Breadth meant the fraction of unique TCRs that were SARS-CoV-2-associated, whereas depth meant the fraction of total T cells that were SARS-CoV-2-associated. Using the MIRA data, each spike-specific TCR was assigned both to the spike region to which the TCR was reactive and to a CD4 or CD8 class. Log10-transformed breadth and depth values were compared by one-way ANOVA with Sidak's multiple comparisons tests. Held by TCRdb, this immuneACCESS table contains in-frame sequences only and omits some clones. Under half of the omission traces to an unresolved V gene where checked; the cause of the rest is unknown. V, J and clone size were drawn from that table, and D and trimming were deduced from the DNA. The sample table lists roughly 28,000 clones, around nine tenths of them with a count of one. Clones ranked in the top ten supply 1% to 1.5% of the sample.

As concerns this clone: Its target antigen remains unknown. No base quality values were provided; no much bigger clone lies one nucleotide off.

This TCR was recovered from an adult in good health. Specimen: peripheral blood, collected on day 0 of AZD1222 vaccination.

The nucleotide sequence is given as TGTGCCAGCAGTTCGTCCATGGCCCCGTTTGGCGAGCAGTACTTC. It translates to CASSSSMAPFGEQYF. Recombination connected TRBV6-5 to TRBJ2-7; no D gene can be assigned with confidence. The CDR3 spans 15 residues, from the cysteine through the phenylalanine. The DNA shown is the 45-base CDR3, in frame from base 1. V is pared back by 4 bases and J by 6 bases, with 19 bases lying between the germline termini. CDR1 MNHEY and CDR2 SVGAGI are derived from the germline V gene.